The T cell receptor beta chain described here comes from a study of beta chain features in type 1 diabetes. The authors reverse transcribed all of the isolated RNA, so sequencing captured expressed TCRB transcripts. Sequencing of naive, central memory and regulatory T cell samples gave an average of approximately 3.3 million reads. The assay was immunoSEQ multiplex PCR, and TCRdb's table has in-frame clones only and misses some. The repertoire holds 250,000 to 400,000 clones, with 13% to 15% as singletons. CDR1 and CDR2 (germline): MRHNA, SNTAGT. The CDR3 has 15 residues. The ends lost 6 bases at V and 10 bases at J; junction bases unmatched: 11. Every participating donor gave one draw, a heparinised blood sample averaging about 116 mL.

The TCR sequence derives from a man under 40 in good health. Sequencing used central memory CD4+ T cells from blood. This chain links TRBV6-4 with TRBJ2-1, with 11 bases identical to TRBD2. In DNA, the CDR3 is TGTGCCAGCAGCCTGACTAGCGGGAATGGGTTGGAGCAGTTCTTC. Encoded protein: CASSLTSGNGLEQFF.